These T cell receptor beta chains were read from a single sample in a study of cytomegalovirus exposure and HLA in healthy donors. The table came from immunoSEQ multiplex PCR; TCRdb's copy has only in-frame clones and leaves some out. There are around 300,000 clones in the sample; about 86% occur only once, and less than 1.2% lies in the top ten. Sequencing was done on a sample of PBMCs. Receptors originate from a woman aged 18-29 years in good health and CMV-seronegative. Each CDR3 is given without its conserved first and last residue.

v_call	j_call	cdr3_aa
TRBV19	TRBJ2-7	ASSAGLSYEQY
TRBV5-8	TRBJ2-7	ASSSGTGRYYEQY
TRBV7-6	TRBJ1-1	ASSLGDSTEAF
TRBV4-1	TRBJ2-7	ASSLHETGTYEQY
TRBV2	TRBJ2-5	ASRGLRETQY
TRBV6-5	TRBJ2-1	ATTGGATGYNEQF
TRBV19	TRBJ2-7	ASSMAGGYYEQY
TRBV2	TRBJ2-5	ASSEQGGETQY
TRBV4-1	TRBJ2-2	ASSHRGSHTGELF
TRBV11-2	TRBJ2-5	ASSYLAGEQETQY
TRBV27	TRBJ1-1	ASSFLRKNTEAF
TRBV11-3	TRBJ2-7	ASSPGLAGGEEQY
TRBV5-6	TRBJ1-2	ASSSGDSNYGYT
TRBV28	TRBJ2-2	ASSLFDTGELF
TRBV6-5	TRBJ2-3	ASSLRREGRDTQY
TRBV6-5	TRBJ2-7	ASSYSTAEEQY
TRBV7-8	TRBJ2-2	ASSLQGFANTGELF
TRBV28	TRBJ2-5	ASSLRSGGRETQY
TRBV6-5	TRBJ2-7	AAARPPSEQY
TRBV6-5	TRBJ2-4	ASSLAHRKNIQY
TRBV4-1	TRBJ2-2	ASSQDPRLAATGELF
TRBV10-3	TRBJ1-2	AISAGGDHYGYT
TRBV5-1	TRBJ2-1	ASSLGLATYNEQF
TRBV10-2	TRBJ2-5	ASCLSRGEGQGNSGRSQETQY
TRBV30	TRBJ2-3	AWIPLAGGPTDTQY
TRBV6-5	TRBJ1-5	ASSPFSNQPQH
TRBV4-3	TRBJ1-1	ASSQSLFPGTPKTEAF
TRBV27	TRBJ2-7	ASSFRDRSYEQY
TRBV19	TRBJ2-7	ASSGQGALYEQY
TRBV6-5	TRBJ2-5	ASSYGTSLGETQY
TRBV5-1	TRBJ2-2	ASSWTGVSTGELF
TRBV4-3	TRBJ2-2	ASSQGAGGAGELF
TRBV6-5	TRBJ1-1	ASSYSLNTEAF
TRBV27	TRBJ1-2	ASSLRAGLGYT
TRBV2	TRBJ2-5	ASSESSGGAGTQY
TRBV4-1	TRBJ2-7	ASSQVGQFGLPEQY
TRBV14	TRBJ1-2	ASSASTGLGGYT
TRBV5-4	TRBJ2-7	ASSLDLAGGEQY
TRBV4-1	TRBJ2-7	ASSPEDILVTDQWEQY
TRBV4-1	TRBJ1-2	ASSQRGANYGYT
TRBV6-5	TRBJ2-5	ASNIQGQETQY
TRBV6-6	TRBJ2-5	ASTPRREGETQY
TRBV7-2	TRBJ2-3	ASSPSLNTDTQY
TRBV10-1	TRBJ2-3	ASSETGTQY
TRBV6-1	TRBJ1-5	ASSEGTGSQPQH
TRBV4-1	TRBJ1-6	ASTLRILGQDNSPLH
TRBV10-1	TRBJ2-7	ASSRGDRGHEQY
TRBV30	TRBJ2-1	AWSVEDRVNEQF
TRBV30	TRBJ1-1	AWSDGTGGAGNTEAF
TRBV9	TRBJ1-1	ASSGDTNTEAF
TRBV4-3	TRBJ1-1	ASSQSRENTEAF
TRBV23-1	TRBJ2-5	ASNLQETQY
TRBV30	TRBJ1-2	AWKGQGGGYT
TRBV11-3	TRBJ1-2	ASSLAGGGVEGYT